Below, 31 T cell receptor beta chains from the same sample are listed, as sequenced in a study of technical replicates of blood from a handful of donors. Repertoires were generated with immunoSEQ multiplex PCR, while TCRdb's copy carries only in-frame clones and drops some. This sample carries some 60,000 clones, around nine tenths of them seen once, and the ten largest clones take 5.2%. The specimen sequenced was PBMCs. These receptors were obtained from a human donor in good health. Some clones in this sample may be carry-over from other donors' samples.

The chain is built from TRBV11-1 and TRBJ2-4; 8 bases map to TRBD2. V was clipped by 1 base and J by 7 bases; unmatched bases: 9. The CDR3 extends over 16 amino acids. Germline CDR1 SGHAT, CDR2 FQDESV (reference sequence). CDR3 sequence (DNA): TGTGCCAGCAGCTTAGAGGAAGCGGGAGCTGGGAACATTCAGTACTTC. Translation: CASSLEEAGAGNIQYF.

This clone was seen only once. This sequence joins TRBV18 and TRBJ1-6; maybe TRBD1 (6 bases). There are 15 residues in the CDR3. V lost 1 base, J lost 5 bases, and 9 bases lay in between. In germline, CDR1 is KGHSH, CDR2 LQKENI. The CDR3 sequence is CASSPRTADNSPLHF. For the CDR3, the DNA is TGTGCCAGCTCACCACGGACAGCTGATAATTCACCCCTCCACTTT.

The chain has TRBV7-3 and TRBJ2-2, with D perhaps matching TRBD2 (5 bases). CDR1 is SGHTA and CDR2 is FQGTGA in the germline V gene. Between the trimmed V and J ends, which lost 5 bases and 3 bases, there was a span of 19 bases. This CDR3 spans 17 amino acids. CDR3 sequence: CASSPSPGGGYTGELFF. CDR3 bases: TGTGCCAGCAGCCCTAGCCCAGGCGGCGGGTACACCGGGGAGCTGTTTTTT.

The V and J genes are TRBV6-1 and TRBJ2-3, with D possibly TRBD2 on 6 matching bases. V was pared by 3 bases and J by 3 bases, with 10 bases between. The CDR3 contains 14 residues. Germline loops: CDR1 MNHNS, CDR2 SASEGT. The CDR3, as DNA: TGTGCCAGCAGTGACGGGGGAATTACAGATACGCAGTATTTT. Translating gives CASSDGGITDTQYF.

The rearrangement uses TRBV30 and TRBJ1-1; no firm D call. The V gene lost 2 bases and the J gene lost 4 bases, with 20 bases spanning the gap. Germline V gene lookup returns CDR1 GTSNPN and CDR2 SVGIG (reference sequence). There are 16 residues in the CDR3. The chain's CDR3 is CAWSPSHQVLTTEAFF. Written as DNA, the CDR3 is TGTGCCTGGAGTCCATCTCACCAGGTATTGACCACTGAAGCTTTCTTT.

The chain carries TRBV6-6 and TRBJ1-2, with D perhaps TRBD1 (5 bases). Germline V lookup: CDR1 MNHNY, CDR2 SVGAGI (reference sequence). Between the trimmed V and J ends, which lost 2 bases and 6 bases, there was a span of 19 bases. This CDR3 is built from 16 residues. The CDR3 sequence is CASSYPGLSSLHGYTF. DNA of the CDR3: TGTGCCAGCAGTTACCCAGGGCTAAGCTCCCTACATGGCTACACCTTC.

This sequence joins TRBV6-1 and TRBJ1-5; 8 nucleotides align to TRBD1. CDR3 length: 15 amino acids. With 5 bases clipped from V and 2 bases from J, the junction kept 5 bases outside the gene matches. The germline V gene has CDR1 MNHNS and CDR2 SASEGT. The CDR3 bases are TGTGCCAGCAGTTCGACAGGGGAGGGCAATCAGCCCCAGCATTTT. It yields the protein CASSSTGEGNQPQHF.

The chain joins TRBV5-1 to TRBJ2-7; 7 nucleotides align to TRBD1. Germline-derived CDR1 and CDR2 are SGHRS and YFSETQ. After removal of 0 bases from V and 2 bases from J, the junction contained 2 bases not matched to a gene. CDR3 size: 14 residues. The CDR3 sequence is CASSLGDSTYEQYF. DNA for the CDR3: TGCGCCAGCAGCTTGGGGGACAGCACCTACGAGCAGTACTTC. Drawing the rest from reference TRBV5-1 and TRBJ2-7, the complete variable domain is KAGVTQTPRYLIKTRGQQVTLSCSPISGHRSVSWYQQTPGQGLQFLFEYFSETQRNKGNFPGRFSGRQFSNSRSEMNVSTLELGDSALYLCASSLGDSTYEQYFGPGTRLTVT.

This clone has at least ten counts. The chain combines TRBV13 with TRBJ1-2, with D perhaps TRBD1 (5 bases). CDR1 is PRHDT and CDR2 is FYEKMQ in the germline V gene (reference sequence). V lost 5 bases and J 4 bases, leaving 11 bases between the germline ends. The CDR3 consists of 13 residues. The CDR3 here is CASSIRQTYGYTF. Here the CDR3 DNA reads TGTGCCAGCAGCATTCGACAGACCTATGGCTACACCTTC.

The DNA of the CDR3 is TGTGCCAGCAGTGATTCTACAGGGGGCGTTAGGGGACTAGCGGGGAGCTCCTACGAGCAGTACTTC. It encodes CASSDSTGGVRGLAGSSYEQYF. The chain has TRBV9 and TRBJ2-7, with 13 bases identical to TRBD2. Germline loops: CDR1 SGDLS, CDR2 YYNGEE. This CDR3 spans 22 amino acids. V gave up 5 bases and J gave up 0 bases; unmatched junction bases: 23.

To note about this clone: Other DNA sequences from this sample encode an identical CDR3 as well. The CDR3 nucleotides read TGTGCCAGCAGCGTAGCGGGGACCGGGGAGCTGTTTTTT. Translated: CASSVAGTGELFF. The rearrangement uses TRBV9 and TRBJ2-2; TRBD2 might be the D (5 bases). The V end was cut by 0 bases, the J end by 5 bases, with 5 bases between. The CDR3 runs to 13 residues. The germline gives CDR1 SGDLS, CDR2 YYNGEE. Drawing the rest from reference TRBV9 and TRBJ2-2, the complete variable domain is DSGVTQTPKHLITATGQRVTLRCSPRSGDLSVYWYQQSLDQGLQFLIQYYNGEERAKGNILERFSAQQFPDLHSELNLSSLELGDSALYFCASSVAGTGELFFGEGSRLTVL.

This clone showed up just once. The CDR3 bases are TGTGCCAGCAGCTTAGGGAATAAAGGGGCCCCGGAGCAGTTCTTC. Protein sequence: CASSLGNKGAPEQFF. This rearrangement joins TRBV13 to TRBJ2-1; tentative D call: TRBD1 (5 bases). CDR1 is PRHDT and CDR2 is FYEKMQ in the germline V gene (reference sequence). CDR3 size: 15 residues. V was shortened by 0 bases and J by 10 bases, with 16 bases between the two germline ends.

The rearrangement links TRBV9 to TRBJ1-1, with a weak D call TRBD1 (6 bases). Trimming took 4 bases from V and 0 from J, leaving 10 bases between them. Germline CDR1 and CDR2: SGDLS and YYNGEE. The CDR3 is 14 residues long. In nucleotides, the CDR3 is TGTGCCAGCAGCCCGGGACATTTGAACACTGAAGCTTTCTTT. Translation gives CASSPGHLNTEAFF.

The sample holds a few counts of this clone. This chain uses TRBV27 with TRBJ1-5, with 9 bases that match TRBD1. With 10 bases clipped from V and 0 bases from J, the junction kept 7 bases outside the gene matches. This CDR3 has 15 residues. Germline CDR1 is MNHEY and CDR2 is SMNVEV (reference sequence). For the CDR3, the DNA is TGTGCCACCAAGGGACAGGGCGATAGCAATCAGCCCCAGCATTTT. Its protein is CATKGQGDSNQPQHF.

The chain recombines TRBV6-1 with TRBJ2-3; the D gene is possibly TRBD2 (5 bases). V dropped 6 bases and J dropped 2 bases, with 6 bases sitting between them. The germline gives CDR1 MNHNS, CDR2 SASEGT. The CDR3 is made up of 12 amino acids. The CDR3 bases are TGTGCCAGCAGGAGGGACACAGATACGCAGTATTTT. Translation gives CASRRDTDTQYF.

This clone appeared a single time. The CDR3 region has the DNA TGTGCCAGCTCACTACCAGGGACAGAAGTCTACACCTTC. It encodes CASSLPGTEVYTF. The V and J genes are TRBV18 and TRBJ1-2; 7 bases agree with TRBD1. The CDR3 is 13 amino acids. The junction had 9 bases not matched to a gene; V was cut back by 4 bases and J by 10 bases. Germline V gene sequence: CDR1 KGHSH, CDR2 LQKENI.

The DNA of the CDR3 is TGTGCCAGCTCACCGGACAGGGGGCCGGGGGAGCAGTACTTC. Protein sequence: CASSPDRGPGEQYF. The chain employs TRBV18 and TRBJ2-7; 11 bases agree with TRBD1. The germline V gene has CDR1 KGHSH and CDR2 LQKENI. CDR3 length: 14 residues. J lost 7 bases, V lost 3 bases, and 5 bases had no gene match.

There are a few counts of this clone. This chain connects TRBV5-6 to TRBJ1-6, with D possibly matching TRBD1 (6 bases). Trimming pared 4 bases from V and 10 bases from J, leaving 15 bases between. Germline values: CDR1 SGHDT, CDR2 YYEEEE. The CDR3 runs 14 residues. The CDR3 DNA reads TGTGCCAGCAGCCCTGACAGGATCGGATCACCCCTCCACTTT. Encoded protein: CASSPDRIGSPLHF.

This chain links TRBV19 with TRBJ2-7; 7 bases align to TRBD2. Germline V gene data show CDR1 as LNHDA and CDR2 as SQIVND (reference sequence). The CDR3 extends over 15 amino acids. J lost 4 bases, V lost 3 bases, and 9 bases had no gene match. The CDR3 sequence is CASSIGTNLYYEQYF. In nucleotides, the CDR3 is TGTGCCAGTAGTATCGGGACTAACCTTTATTACGAGCAGTACTTC.

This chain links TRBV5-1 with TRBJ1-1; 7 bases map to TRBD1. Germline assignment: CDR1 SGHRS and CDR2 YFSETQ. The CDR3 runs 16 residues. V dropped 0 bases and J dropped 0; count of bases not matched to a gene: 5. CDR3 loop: CASSLGQGLMNTEAFF. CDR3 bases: TGCGCCAGCAGCTTGGGACAGGGCCTCATGAACACTGAAGCTTTCTTT.

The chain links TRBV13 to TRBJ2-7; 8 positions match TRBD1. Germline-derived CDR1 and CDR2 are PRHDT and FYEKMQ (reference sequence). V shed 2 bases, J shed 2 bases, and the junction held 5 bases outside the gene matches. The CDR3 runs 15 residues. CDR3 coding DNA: TGTGCCAGCAGCTTATTGGACAGGGCGGCCTACGAGCAGTACTTC. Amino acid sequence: CASSLLDRAAYEQYF.

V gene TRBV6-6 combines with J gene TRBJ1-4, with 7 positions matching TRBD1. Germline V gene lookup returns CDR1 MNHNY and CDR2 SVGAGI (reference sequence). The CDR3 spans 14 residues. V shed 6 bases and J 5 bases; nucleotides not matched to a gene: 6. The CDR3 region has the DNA TGTGCCAGCAGGGCCGGGACAGAAAATGAAAAACTGTTTTTT. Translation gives CASRAGTENEKLFF.

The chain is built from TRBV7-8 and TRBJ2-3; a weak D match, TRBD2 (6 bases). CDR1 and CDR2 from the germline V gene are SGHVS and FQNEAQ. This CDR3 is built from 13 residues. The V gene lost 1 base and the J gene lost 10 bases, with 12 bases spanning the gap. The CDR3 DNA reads TGTGCCAGCAGCTTAGAGCGGGTCCTGGCGCAGTATTTT. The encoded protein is CASSLERVLAQYF.

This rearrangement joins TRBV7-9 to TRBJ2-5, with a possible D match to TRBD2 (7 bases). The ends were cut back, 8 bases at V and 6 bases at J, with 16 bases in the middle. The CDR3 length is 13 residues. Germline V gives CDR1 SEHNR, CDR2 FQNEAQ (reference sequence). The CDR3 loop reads CASSSGGGKTQYF. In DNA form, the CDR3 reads TGTGCCAGCTCCTCGGGGGGCGGAAAGACCCAGTACTTC.

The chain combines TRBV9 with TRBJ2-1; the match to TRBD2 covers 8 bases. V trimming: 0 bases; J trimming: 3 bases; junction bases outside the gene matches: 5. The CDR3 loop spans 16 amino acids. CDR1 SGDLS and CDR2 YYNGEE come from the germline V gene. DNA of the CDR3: TGTGCCAGCAGCGTAGAAATCGGGGGGGTCTACAATGAGCAGTTCTTC. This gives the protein CASSVEIGGVYNEQFF.

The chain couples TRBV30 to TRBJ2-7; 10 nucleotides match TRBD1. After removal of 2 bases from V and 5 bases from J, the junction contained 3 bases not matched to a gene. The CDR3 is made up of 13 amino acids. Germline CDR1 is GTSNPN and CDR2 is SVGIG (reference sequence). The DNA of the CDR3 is TGTGCCTGGAGTCCCGGGACAGGGGACGAGCAGTACTTC. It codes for CAWSPGTGDEQYF.

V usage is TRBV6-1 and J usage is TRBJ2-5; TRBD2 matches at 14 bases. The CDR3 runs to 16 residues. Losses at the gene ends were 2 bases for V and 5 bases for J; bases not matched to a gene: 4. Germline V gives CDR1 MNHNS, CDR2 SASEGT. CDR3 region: CASSERLAGGPETQYF. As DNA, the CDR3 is TGTGCCAGCAGTGAAAGACTAGCGGGAGGGCCGGAGACCCAGTACTTC.

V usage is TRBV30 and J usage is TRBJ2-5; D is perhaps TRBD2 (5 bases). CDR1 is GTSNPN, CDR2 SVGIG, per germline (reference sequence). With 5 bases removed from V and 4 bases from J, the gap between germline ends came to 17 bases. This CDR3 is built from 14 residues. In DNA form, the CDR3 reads TGTGCCTGGGGCCCGGGGTCGTCGGGAGAGACCCAGTACTTC. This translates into CAWGPGSSGETQYF. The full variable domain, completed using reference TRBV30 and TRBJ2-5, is SQTIHQWPATLVQPVGSPLSLECTVEGTSNPNLYWYRQAAGRGLQLLFYSVGIGQISSEVPQNLSASRPQDRQFILSSKKLLLSDSGFYLCAWGPGSSGETQYFGPGTRLLVL.

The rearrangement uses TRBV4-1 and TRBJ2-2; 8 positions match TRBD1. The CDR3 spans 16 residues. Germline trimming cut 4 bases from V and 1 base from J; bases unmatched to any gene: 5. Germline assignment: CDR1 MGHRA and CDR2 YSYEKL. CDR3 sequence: CASSPRGTGNTGELFF. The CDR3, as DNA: TGCGCCAGCAGCCCAAGGGGGACAGGGAACACCGGGGAGCTGTTTTTT.

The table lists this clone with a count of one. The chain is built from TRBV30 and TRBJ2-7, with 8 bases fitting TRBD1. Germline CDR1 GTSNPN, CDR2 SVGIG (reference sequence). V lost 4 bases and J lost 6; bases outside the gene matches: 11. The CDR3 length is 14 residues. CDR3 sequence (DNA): TGTGCCTGGAACGGCGGGACAGGTCACGTCGAGCAGTACTTC. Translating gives CAWNGGTGHVEQYF.

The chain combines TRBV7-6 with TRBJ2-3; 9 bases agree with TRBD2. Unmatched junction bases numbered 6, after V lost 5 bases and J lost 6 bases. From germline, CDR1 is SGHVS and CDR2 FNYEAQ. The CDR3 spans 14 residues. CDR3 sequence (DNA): TGTGCCAGCAGCAGACTAGCGGCCTCCGATACGCAGTATTTT. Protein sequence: CASSRLAASDTQYF.